A single T cell receptor beta chain is shown here with its context. The sample belongs to a study of blood T cell repertoires in COVID-19. Study in general: From the United States, Italy and Spain came samples of acute and convalescent COVID-19. The cDNA or gDNA used as material had been derived from T cells, B-cell-depleted T cells, or PBMCs.

Original methodology: Estimated nucleated cell counts came from reference gene primer amplification. Generated by immunoSEQ multiplex PCR, the TCRdb table keeps only in-frame clones and is missing some. The V and J calls and the clone size are those of that table, but D and trimming were determined from the DNA. The table lists about 140,000 clones, 85% to 90% of them singletons. CDR1 and CDR2 from the germline V gene are SGHKS and YYEKEE (reference sequence). With 2 bases clipped from V and 9 bases from J, the junction kept 18 bases outside the gene matches. There are 20 residues in the CDR3. The genes are TRBV5-5 and TRBJ1-6; 12 positions agree with TRBD1. Input material: peripheral blood. The receptor comes from a woman between 40 and 50 years old with acute or convalescent COVID-19. The DNA for the CDR3 is TGTGCCAGCAGCTTATTTCTAGCGGGGACAGGGGGCCTGAGGGGTTCACCCCTCCACTTT. This translates into CASSLFLAGTGGLRGSPLHF.